This TCR beta chain was obtained from a study of shared clonotypes between healthy human individuals. The data were produced by immunoSEQ multiplex PCR, yet TCRdb's version contains in-frame clones alone and is incomplete. The top ten hold 1.5% to 2% of the sample, which has about 1.9 million clones, around 93% seen once. Trimming stripped 0 bases from V and 0 bases from J, with 8 bases between. Germline V gene lookup returns CDR1 MRHNA and CDR2 SNTAGT. This CDR3 spans 16 amino acids. CD8 cells regarded as naive lacked CD45RO, were positively chosen for CCR7, and omitted terminally differentiated effector memory CD45RA+ cells.

The clonotype originates from a man in his late teens or twenties in good health. Some clones in this sample may be carry-over from other donors' samples. The sample comprised naive CD8+ T cells from PBMCs. The chain is built from TRBV6-4 and TRBJ2-2; D uncertain. The CDR3 reads CASSDSSHPNTGELFF. The CDR3 bases are TGTGCCAGCAGTGACTCGTCGCATCCGAACACCGGGGAGCTGTTTTTT.